A selection of T cell receptor beta chains follows, all from one sample in a study of cytomegalovirus exposure and HLA in healthy donors. Sequenced by immunoSEQ multiplex PCR; TCRdb stores in-frame clones only, minus some. Altogether over 110,000 clones are present, around 84% being singletons, with the ten largest covering around 10%. Sequencing used PBMCs. Every receptor here comes from a man aged 18 to 29 in good health and CMV-seropositive. Both conserved end residues are part of each CDR3. The D gene is left open where the match is weak. For some rows the clone size is stated as once, few or many, or as a class when expanded; others skip it.

d_gene,abundance,v_gene,j_gene,CDR3nt,CDR3aa
.,.,TRBV29-1,TRBJ2-4,TGCAGCGTTGAAGCTTCCCTAGCCAAAAACATTCAGTACTTC,CSVEASLAKNIQYF
.,once,TRBV30,TRBJ2-1,TGTGCCTGGGGGATAACAGGCAATGAGCAGTTCTTC,CAWGITGNEQFF
TRBD2,.,TRBV30,TRBJ2-2,TGTGCCTGGAGTGTAAGAGCGGGGGGGCCGATCGGGGAGCTGTTTTTT,CAWSVRAGGPIGELFF
.,.,TRBV15,TRBJ1-4,TGTGCCACCAGCAGAGGGCTCCGGGGACTGTTTTTT,CATSRGLRGLFF
.,.,TRBV30,TRBJ1-5,TGTGCCTGGAAGTCGGGGGGAAGCAATCAGCCCCAGCATTTT,CAWKSGGSNQPQHF
.,few,TRBV6-5,TRBJ2-5,TGTGCCAGCAGTTTCGATCGGAGAATCCCAACCCAGTACTTC,CASSFDRRIPTQYF
.,.,TRBV7-3,TRBJ2-6,TGTGCCAGCAGCTTCAAATCCGGTCAGGGCTTCCTCTCTGGGGCCAACGTCCTGACTTTC,CASSFKSGQGFLSGANVLTF
TRBD1,.,TRBV10-2,TRBJ1-2,TGCGCCAGCAGTGAACAGGGGGCGCTTGGCTACACCTTC,CASSEQGALGYTF
.,.,TRBV5-1,TRBJ1-1,TGCGCCAGCAGTGCTCAGTCCGTGAACACTGAAGCTTTCTTT,CASSAQSVNTEAFF
TRBD1,.,TRBV10-3,TRBJ2-1,TGTGCCATCAGTGACTCAGACCCCGGGACAGATTACAATGAGCAGTTCTTC,CAISDSDPGTDYNEQFF
TRBD1,.,TRBV12-5,TRBJ2-3,TGTGCTAGTGGTCCCGGGACAGGGGGCTTAATAGATACGCAGTATTTT,CASGPGTGGLIDTQYF
.,.,TRBV4-1,TRBJ2-7,TGCGCCAGCAGCCGGCCATGGGGGCCCCCCTACGAGCAGTACTTC,CASSRPWGPPYEQYF
TRBD1,once,TRBV6-5,TRBJ2-5,TGTGCCAGCAGTTACTCAACAGGGGGCGCGGAGACCCAGTACTTC,CASSYSTGGAETQYF
.,.,TRBV7-9,TRBJ2-5,TGTGCCAGCAGTTCCCAGGCCACCAGAGAGACCCAGTACTTC,CASSSQATRETQYF
TRBD2,.,TRBV7-3,TRBJ2-1,TGTGCCAGCAGCGAACTAGCGGGACAGAACAATGAGCAGTTCTTC,CASSELAGQNNEQFF
TRBD1,.,TRBV27,TRBJ2-1,TGTGCCAGCAGTTTAGTTGGGACAGGGGGCTTCAATGAGCAGTTCTTC,CASSLVGTGGFNEQFF
.,once,TRBV5-1,TRBJ2-7,TGCGCCAGCAGGGACATGGGCTACGAGCAGTACTTC,CASRDMGYEQYF
TRBD2,.,TRBV7-2,TRBJ2-7,TGTGCCAGCAGCTTAGTTGGTTTGAGCGGGAGACGGAACGAGCAGTACTTC,CASSLVGLSGRRNEQYF
TRBD2,.,TRBV7-6,TRBJ2-5,TGTGCCAGCAGCTTATCGAGTAGCGGGGGACAAGAGGCCCAGTACTTC,CASSLSSSGGQEAQYF
.,.,TRBV11-2,TRBJ1-4,TGTGCCAGCAGCTTAGAAGGGGATAATGAAAAACTGTTTTTT,CASSLEGDNEKLFF
.,once,TRBV30,TRBJ2-7,TGTGCCTGGAGAGGTAGCGGCTCCTACGAGCAGTACTTC,CAWRGSGSYEQYF
.,.,TRBV6-5,TRBJ1-5,TGTGCCAGCAGTGGGGATTCCGGGGCCCAGCATTTT,CASSGDSGAQHF